These 30 T cell receptor beta chains originate from one sample sequenced in a study of OX40 agonist ivuxolimab in advanced cancers. Measured with immunoSEQ multiplex PCR; TCRdb has only the in-frame clones, and not every one. Among roughly 25,000 clones, around 79% were seen once, and the ten largest hold roughly 18%. The sequenced sample was CD4+ or CD8+ T cells sorted from blood, obtained in a trial of the OX40 agonist ivuxolimab. The receptors were sampled from an adult with an advanced solid tumor such as melanoma, head and neck, liver or kidney cancer.

The CDR3 nucleotides read TGTGCCAGCAGCTTGGGGCGACAAGAGACCCAGTACTTC. Translation: CASSLGRQETQYF. V is TRBV5-4 and J is TRBJ2-5; D unresolved. The CDR3 is made up of 13 amino acids. Germline V lookup: CDR1 SGHNT, CDR2 YYREEE (reference sequence). Trimming left V 0 bases short and J 2 bases short, with 5 bases between. The variable domain in full, completed from reference TRBV5-4 and TRBJ2-5, reads ETGVTQSPTHLIKTRGQQVTLRCSSQSGHNTVSWYQQALGQGPQFIFQYYREEENGRGNFPPRFSGLQFPNYSSELNVNALELDDSALYLCASSLGRQETQYFGPGTRLLVL.

The rearrangement joins TRBV9 to TRBJ2-1, with 7 bases aligning to TRBD1. J lost 4 bases, V lost 4 bases, and 8 bases had no gene match. The CDR3 consists of 15 residues. Germline V lookup: CDR1 SGDLS, CDR2 YYNGEE. This chain's CDR3 is CASSPPGTAYNEQFF. In DNA, the CDR3 is TGTGCCAGCAGCCCTCCCGGGACAGCTTACAATGAGCAGTTCTTC.

This chain uses TRBV6-5 with TRBJ2-3; D may match TRBD1 or TRBD2 (6 bases each). Germline V gene data show CDR1 as MNHEY and CDR2 as SVGAGI. Trimming shortened V by 8 bases and J by 1 base, and 13 bases separated the two germline ends. The CDR3 has 14 amino acids. Here the CDR3 reads CASRGPIGTDTQYF. The CDR3 DNA sequence: TGTGCCAGCCGGGGGCCTATTGGCACAGATACGCAGTATTTT.

V is TRBV21-1 and J is TRBJ2-6. TRBV21-1 corresponds to a pseudogene. The CDR3 consists of 17 residues. Written as DNA, the CDR3 is TGTGCCAGCAGCCGCCGGGCGTCCCTCTCTGGGGCCAACGTCCTGACTTTC. Its translation is CASSRRASLSGANVLTF.

The CDR3 sequence is CASSLSYTGELFF. CDR3 bases: TGTGCCAGCAGCTTAAGCTACACCGGGGAGCTGTTTTTT. The chain is built from TRBV7-2 and TRBJ2-2; D unresolved. The CDR3 loop spans 13 amino acids. Per the germline V gene, CDR1 is SGHTA and CDR2 is FQGNSA. With 2 bases removed from V and 3 bases from J, the gap between germline ends came to 4 bases.

There are a few counts of this clone. The J gene is TRBJ2-3, the V gene TRBV29-1; perhaps TRBD1 as D (5 bases). Germline values: CDR1 SQVTM, CDR2 ANQGSEA. The CDR3 runs to 13 residues. Trimming cost V 6 bases and J 2 bases, with 12 bases left between them. CDR3 sequence reads: CSVGDSPTDTQYF. DNA for the CDR3: TGCAGCGTGGGTGACAGCCCCACAGATACGCAGTATTTT.

The chain employs TRBV5-1 and TRBJ2-3, with unresolved D. The ends were cut back, 0 bases at V and 5 bases at J, with 10 bases in the middle. The CDR3 loop spans 14 amino acids. CDR1 and CDR2 from the germline V gene are SGHRS and YFSETQ. As DNA, the CDR3 is TGCGCCAGCAGCTTGGACTGGATAGGAGATACGCAGTATTTT. Encoded protein: CASSLDWIGDTQYF.

This clone was counted only a few times. This rearrangement joins TRBV15 to TRBJ1-1; D is unresolved. The germline V gene encodes CDR1 LNHNV and CDR2 YYDKDF (reference sequence). This CDR3 contains 14 residues. The germline V and J ends were trimmed by 0 bases and 5 bases, with 10 bases remaining between them. The chain's CDR3 is CATSRDFAGTEAFF. The CDR3 DNA follows: TGTGCCACCAGCAGAGATTTTGCGGGAACTGAAGCTTTCTTT.

A single count supports this clone. J is TRBJ1-6 and V is TRBV13, with TRBD1 as a possible D gene (5 bases). The CDR3 contains 16 residues. Germline V gene data show CDR1 as PRHDT and CDR2 as FYEKMQ (reference sequence). The V end was cut by 5 bases, the J end by 8 bases, with 19 bases between. CDR3 amino acids: CASSQVEDSGDSPLHF. The CDR3 bases are TGTGCCAGCAGCCAAGTCGAAGACAGTGGCGATTCACCCCTCCACTTT.

The chain links TRBV27 to TRBJ2-7, with D hard to call. Looked up from germline, CDR1 is MNHEY and CDR2 is SMNVEV (reference sequence). The V end was cut by 3 bases, the J end by 2 bases, with 11 bases between. The CDR3 length is 14 residues. The CDR3 nucleotides are TGTGCCAGCAGTTTCAAAGGGAACGCCTACGAGCAGTACTTC. It codes for CASSFKGNAYEQYF.

This chain connects TRBV2 to TRBJ2-7; unclear D gene. V shed 4 bases and J shed 1 base, with 2 bases lying between them. Germline V lookup: CDR1 SNHLY, CDR2 FYNNEI. This CDR3 spans 11 amino acids. CDR3 amino acids: CASSGSYEQYF. The CDR3 DNA follows: TGTGCCAGCAGTGGTTCCTACGAGCAGTACTTC.

V is TRBV30 and J is TRBJ2-1; D gene unclear. This CDR3 contains 12 residues. CDR1 is GTSNPN and CDR2 is SVGIG in the germline V gene (reference sequence). With 3 bases removed from V and 0 bases from J, the gap between germline ends came to 3 bases. In DNA form, the CDR3 reads TGTGCCTGGAGGATCTCCTACAATGAGCAGTTCTTC. Its translation is CAWRISYNEQFF.

V gene TRBV2 combines with J gene TRBJ1-6; 8 bases are a match to TRBD1. The CDR3 is 13 amino acids. Germline V gene lookup returns CDR1 SNHLY and CDR2 FYNNEI. The ends lost 5 bases at V and 11 bases at J; junction bases unmatched: 5. The CDR3 DNA sequence: TGTGCCAGCAGTCCGGACAGGGTTGCACCCCTCCACTTT. Its translation: CASSPDRVAPLHF.

This chain joins TRBV7-6 and TRBJ2-7, with TRBD1 identical over 10 bases. The germline CDR1 and CDR2 sequences are SGHVS and FNYEAQ. The CDR3 contains 15 residues. J gave up 1 base and V 4 bases, and 4 bases lay outside the gene matches. The CDR3 nucleotides are TGTGCCAGCAGCTGGGGACAGGGGCCTTCCTACGAGCAGTACTTC. It encodes CASSWGQGPSYEQYF.

This clone was picked up one time. The gene calls are TRBV11-2 and TRBJ2-3, with D possibly matching TRBD2 (7 bases). V gave up 7 bases and J gave up 5 bases, with 13 bases separating them. The germline gives CDR1 SGHAT, CDR2 FQNNGV. This CDR3 is built from 13 residues. CDR3 sequence reads: CASKGGAGDTQYF. In nucleotides, the CDR3 is TGTGCCAGCAAAGGGGGGGCGGGAGATACGCAGTATTTT.

In DNA, the CDR3 is TGTGCCAGCAGGTACACAGGGGGCGATGGCTACACCTTC. Protein product: CASRYTGGDGYTF. V gene TRBV2 combines with J gene TRBJ1-2, with 9 bases lining up with TRBD1. Germline lookup yields CDR1 SNHLY and CDR2 FYNNEI. The CDR3 covers 13 residues. V dropped 6 bases and J dropped 6; count of bases not matched to a gene: 5.

The J gene is TRBJ2-7, the V gene TRBV2; no clear D gene. The CDR3 runs 12 residues. Germline V gene lookup returns CDR1 SNHLY and CDR2 FYNNEI. V shed 6 bases and J shed 7 bases, with 13 bases lying between them. The CDR3 reads CASSLRVGEQYF. The CDR3 DNA sequence: TGTGCCAGCAGCCTCCGTGTGGGAGAGCAGTACTTC.

V gene TRBV5-6 combines with J gene TRBJ2-1, with D possibly being TRBD2 (9 bases). Germline CDR1 and CDR2: SGHDT and YYEEEE. The CDR3 contains 18 residues. Trimming stripped 7 bases from V and 6 bases from J, with 29 bases between. This CDR3 is CASADRGRGLANGNEQFF. The CDR3 DNA follows: TGTGCCAGCGCAGACAGGGGACGGGGACTAGCAAATGGCAATGAGCAGTTCTTC. Full variable domain (rest looked up from reference TRBV5-6 and TRBJ2-1): DAGVTQSPTHLIKTRGQQVTLRCSPKSGHDTVSWYQQALGQGPQFIFQYYEEEERQRGNFPDRFSGHQFPNYSSELNVNALLLGDSALYLCASADRGRGLANGNEQFFGPGTRLTVL.

This chain connects TRBV5-6 to TRBJ2-1, with D perhaps matching TRBD2 (6 bases). V was pared by 1 base and J by 4 bases, with 9 bases between. The CDR3 contains 14 residues. Germline V lookup: CDR1 SGHDT, CDR2 YYEEEE. The CDR3 reads CASSLRGIYNEQFF. CDR3 coding DNA: TGTGCCAGCAGCTTGCGGGGGATTTACAATGAGCAGTTCTTC.

J is TRBJ2-5 and V is TRBV27, with a possible D match to TRBD2 (5 bases). CDR3 size: 13 residues. Germline CDR1 and CDR2: MNHEY and SMNVEV (reference sequence). V dropped 7 bases and J dropped 3 bases, with 12 bases sitting between them. The CDR3 DNA reads as TGTGCCAGCAAGACTAACTGGGAAGAGACCCAGTACTTC. This translates into CASKTNWEETQYF.

The V and J genes are TRBV5-1 and TRBJ2-1; the match to TRBD1 covers 9 bases. After removal of 2 bases from V and 6 bases from J, the junction contained 12 bases not matched to a gene. This CDR3 spans 17 amino acids. CDR1 and CDR2 (germline): SGHRS, YFSETQ. CDR3 amino acids: CASSFRDRAFSANEQFF. Here the CDR3 DNA reads TGCGCCAGCAGCTTCCGGGACAGGGCCTTTTCGGCCAATGAGCAGTTCTTC.

This clone was counted a few times. The V call is TRBV4-2, the J call TRBJ2-3; D ambiguous. Trimming took off 0 bases at V and 2 bases at J, with 12 bases between the two ends. The germline V gene encodes CDR1 LGHNA and CDR2 YNFKEQ. The CDR3 is 16 residues long. CDR3 protein: CASSQELRSHTDTQYF. CDR3 coding DNA: TGTGCCAGCAGCCAAGAATTGAGATCCCACACAGATACGCAGTATTTT.

The chain links TRBV19 to TRBJ2-1; TRBD2 aligns across 11 bases. J was trimmed by 7 bases and V by 5 bases; bases with no gene match: 10. Germline-derived CDR1 and CDR2 are LNHDA and SQIVND (reference sequence). The length of the CDR3 is 16 residues. CDR3 nucleotides: TGTGCCAGTAGTCACGATGGACTAGCGGGTCGAAATGAGCAGTTCTTC. Its protein is CASSHDGLAGRNEQFF. Supplemented by reference TRBV19 and TRBJ2-1, the full variable domain reads DGGITQSPKYLFRKEGQNVTLSCEQNLNHDAMYWYRQDPGQGLRLIYYSQIVNDFQKGDIAEGYSVSREKKESFPLTVTSAQKNPTAFYLCASSHDGLAGRNEQFFGPGTRLTVL.

This chain uses TRBV28 with TRBJ1-2; 11 bases map to TRBD1. V lost 4 bases and J lost 8; bases outside the gene matches: 9. CDR1 and CDR2 from the germline V gene are MDHEN and SYDVKM. This CDR3 contains 15 residues. DNA for the CDR3: TGTGCCAGCAGTTCACCCGGACAGGGGGCGAGGGGCTACACCTTC. This encodes CASSSPGQGARGYTF.

The gene calls are TRBV27 and TRBJ1-1, with 7 positions matching TRBD1. Unmatched junction bases numbered 8, after V lost 3 bases and J lost 1 base. CDR3 length: 16 amino acids. Germline values: CDR1 MNHEY, CDR2 SMNVEV (reference sequence). Here the CDR3 DNA reads TGTGCCAGCAGTTTTATTCCGGGACAGAGGAACACTGAAGCTTTCTTT. Translated: CASSFIPGQRNTEAFF.

This sequence joins TRBV25-1 and TRBJ1-3; maybe TRBD1 (5 bases). Trimming cost V 7 bases and J 1 base, with 14 bases left between them. Germline-derived CDR1 and CDR2 are MGHDK and SYGVNS. The CDR3 length is 15 residues. The CDR3 loop reads CASNMLGRSGNTIYF. For the CDR3, the DNA is TGTGCCAGCAATATGTTGGGACGATCTGGAAACACCATATATTTT.

The J gene is TRBJ2-5, the V gene TRBV5-1; D unclear. CDR3 length: 15 residues. Between the trimmed V and J ends, which lost 0 bases and 4 bases, there was a span of 13 bases. Germline assignment: CDR1 SGHRS and CDR2 YFSETQ. The CDR3: CASSLGGAFRETQYF. CDR3 nucleotide sequence: TGCGCCAGCAGCTTGGGAGGTGCCTTCAGAGAGACCCAGTACTTC.

The J gene is TRBJ2-5, the V gene TRBV6-6, with D possibly matching TRBD2 (7 bases). The CDR3 has 12 amino acids. The V and J ends lost 10 bases and 2 bases respectively, with 11 bases between them. From germline, CDR1 is MNHNY and CDR2 SVGAGI (reference sequence). CDR3 protein: CATKGGQETQYF. The DNA of the CDR3 is TGTGCCACAAAGGGGGGGCAAGAGACCCAGTACTTC.

The chain employs TRBV4-3 and TRBJ2-7; D gene ambiguous. Looked up from germline, CDR1 is LGHNA and CDR2 is YSLEER. The CDR3 is made up of 14 amino acids. Trimming took off 0 bases at V and 3 bases at J, with 9 bases between the two ends. The CDR3 DNA reads as TGCGCCAGCAGCCAAGATCGGCAGCTCTACGAGCAGTACTTC. Translated: CASSQDRQLYEQYF.

The V and J genes are TRBV28 and TRBJ1-1; maybe TRBD1 (5 bases). V lost 10 bases and J 0 bases, leaving 9 bases between the germline ends. The CDR3 loop spans 12 amino acids. Germline-derived CDR1 and CDR2 are MDHEN and SYDVKM. The CDR3 nucleotides are TGTGCCACGGGCAGGGTGAACACTGAAGCTTTCTTT. Translation gives CATGRVNTEAFF.